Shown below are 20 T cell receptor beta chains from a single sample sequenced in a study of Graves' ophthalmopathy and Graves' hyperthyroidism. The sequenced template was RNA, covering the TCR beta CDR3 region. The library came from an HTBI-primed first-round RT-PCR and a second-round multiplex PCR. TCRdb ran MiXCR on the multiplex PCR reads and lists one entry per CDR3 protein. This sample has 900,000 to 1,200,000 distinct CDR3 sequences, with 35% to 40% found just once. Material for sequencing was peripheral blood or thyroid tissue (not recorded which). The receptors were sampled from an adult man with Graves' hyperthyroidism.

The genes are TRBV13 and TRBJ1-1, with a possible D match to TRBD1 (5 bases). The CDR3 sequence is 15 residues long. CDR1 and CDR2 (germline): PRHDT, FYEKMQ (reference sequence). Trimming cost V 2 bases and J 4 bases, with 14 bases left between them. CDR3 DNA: TGTGCCAGCAGCTTAAGTATCGGGGGTGTCACTGAAGCTTTCTTT. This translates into CASSLSIGGVTEAFF. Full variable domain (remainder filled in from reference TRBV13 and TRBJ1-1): AAGVIQSPRHLIKEKRETATLKCYPIPRHDTVYWYQQGPGQDPQFLISFYEKMQSDKGSIPDRFSAQQFSDYHSELNMSSLELGDSALYFCASSLSIGGVTEAFFGQGTRLTVV.

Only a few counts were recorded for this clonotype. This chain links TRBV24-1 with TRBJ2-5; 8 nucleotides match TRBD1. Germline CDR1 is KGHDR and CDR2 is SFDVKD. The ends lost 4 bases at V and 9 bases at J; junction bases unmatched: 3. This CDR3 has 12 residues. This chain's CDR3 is CATSERTGSQYF. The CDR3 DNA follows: TGTGCCACCAGTGAGCGGACAGGGTCCCAGTACTTC.

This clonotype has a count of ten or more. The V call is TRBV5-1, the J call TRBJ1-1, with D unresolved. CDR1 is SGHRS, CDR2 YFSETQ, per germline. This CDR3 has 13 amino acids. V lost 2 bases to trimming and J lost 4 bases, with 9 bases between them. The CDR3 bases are TGCGCCAGCAGCTTAACGGCTAGCACTGAAGCTTTCTTT. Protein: CASSLTASTEAFF.

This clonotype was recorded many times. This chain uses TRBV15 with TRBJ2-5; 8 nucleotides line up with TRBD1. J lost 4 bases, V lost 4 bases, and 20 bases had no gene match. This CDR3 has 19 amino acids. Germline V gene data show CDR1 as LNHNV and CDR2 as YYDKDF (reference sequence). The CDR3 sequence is CATSKALGLQGGSRETQYF. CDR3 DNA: TGTGCCACCAGCAAGGCCCTTGGGCTACAGGGGGGTTCGCGAGAGACCCAGTACTTC.

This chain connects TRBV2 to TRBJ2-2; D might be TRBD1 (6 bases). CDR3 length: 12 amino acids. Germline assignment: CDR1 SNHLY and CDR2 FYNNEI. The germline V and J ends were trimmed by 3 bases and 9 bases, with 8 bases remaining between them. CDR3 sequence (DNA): TGTGCCAGCAGTGAGGGGGACAGGGAGCTGTTTTTT. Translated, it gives CASSEGDRELFF.

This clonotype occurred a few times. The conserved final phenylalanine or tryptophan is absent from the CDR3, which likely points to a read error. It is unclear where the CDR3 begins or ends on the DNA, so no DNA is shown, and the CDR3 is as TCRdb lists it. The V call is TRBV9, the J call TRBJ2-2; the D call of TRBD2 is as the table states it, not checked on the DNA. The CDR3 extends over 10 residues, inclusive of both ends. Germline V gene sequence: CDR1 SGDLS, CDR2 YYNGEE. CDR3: CASSVRGGLA.

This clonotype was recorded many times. The DNA for the CDR3 is TGTGCCAGCAGCTTTCGACTAGCGGGTACCCAAGAGACCCAGTACTTC. Amino acids: CASSFRLAGTQETQYF. This chain links TRBV7-2 with TRBJ2-5; 10 nucleotides agree with TRBD2. The CDR3 contains 16 residues. The junction had 5 bases not matched to a gene; V was cut back by 3 bases and J by 1 base. Germline CDR1 SGHTA, CDR2 FQGNSA.

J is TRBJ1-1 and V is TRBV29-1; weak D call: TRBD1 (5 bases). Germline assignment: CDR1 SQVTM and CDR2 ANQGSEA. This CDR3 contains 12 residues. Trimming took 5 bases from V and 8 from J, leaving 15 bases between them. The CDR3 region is CSVRGGTLEAFF. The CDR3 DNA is TGCAGCGTTCGGGGCGGGACTCTCGAAGCTTTCTTT.

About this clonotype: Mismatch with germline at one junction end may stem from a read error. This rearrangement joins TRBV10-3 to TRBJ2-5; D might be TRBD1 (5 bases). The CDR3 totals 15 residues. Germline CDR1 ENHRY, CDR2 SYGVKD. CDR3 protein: CASSYSRTLQETQYF. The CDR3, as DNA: TGTGCCAGCAGTTACTCAAGGACACTTCAAGAGACCCAGTACTTC.

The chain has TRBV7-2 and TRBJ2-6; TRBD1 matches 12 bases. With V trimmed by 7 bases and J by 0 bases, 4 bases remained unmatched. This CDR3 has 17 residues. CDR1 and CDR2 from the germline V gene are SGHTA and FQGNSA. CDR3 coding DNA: TGTGCCAGCACCGGGACAGGGGGCGGCTCTGGGGCCAACGTCCTGACTTTC. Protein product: CASTGTGGGSGANVLTF.

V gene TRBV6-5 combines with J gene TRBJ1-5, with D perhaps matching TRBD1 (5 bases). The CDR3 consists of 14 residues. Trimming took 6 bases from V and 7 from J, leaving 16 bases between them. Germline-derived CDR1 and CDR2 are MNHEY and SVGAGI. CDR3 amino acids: CASRSSRVGQPQHF. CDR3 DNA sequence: TGTGCCAGCAGGTCTTCCAGGGTGGGGCAGCCCCAGCATTTT.

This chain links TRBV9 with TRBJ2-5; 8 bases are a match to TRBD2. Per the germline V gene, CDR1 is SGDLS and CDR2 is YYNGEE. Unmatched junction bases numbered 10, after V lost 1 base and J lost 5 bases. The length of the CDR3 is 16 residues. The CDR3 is CASSVSGGGPDETQYF. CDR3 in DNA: TGTGCCAGCAGCGTATCGGGGGGGGGGCCCGATGAGACCCAGTACTTC.

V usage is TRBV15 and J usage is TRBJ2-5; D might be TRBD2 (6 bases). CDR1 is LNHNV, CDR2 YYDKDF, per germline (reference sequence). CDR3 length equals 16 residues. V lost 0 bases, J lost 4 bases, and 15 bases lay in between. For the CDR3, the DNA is TGTGCCACCAGCAGAGATGGAAGCGGGTGGAGAGAGACCCAGTACTTC. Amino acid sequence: CATSRDGSGWRETQYF. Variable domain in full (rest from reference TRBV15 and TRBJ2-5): DAMVIQNPRYQVTQFGKPVTLSCSQTLNHNVMYWYQQKSSQAPKLLFHYYDKDFNNEADTPDNFQSRRPNTSFCFLDIRSPGLGDTAMYLCATSRDGSGWRETQYFGPGTRLLVL.

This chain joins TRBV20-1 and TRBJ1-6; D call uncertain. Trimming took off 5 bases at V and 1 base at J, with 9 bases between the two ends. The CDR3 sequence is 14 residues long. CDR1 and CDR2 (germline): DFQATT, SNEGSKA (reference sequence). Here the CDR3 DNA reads TGCAGTGCTGCGGGCGCATCCTATAATTCACCCCTCCACTTT. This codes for CSAAGASYNSPLHF.

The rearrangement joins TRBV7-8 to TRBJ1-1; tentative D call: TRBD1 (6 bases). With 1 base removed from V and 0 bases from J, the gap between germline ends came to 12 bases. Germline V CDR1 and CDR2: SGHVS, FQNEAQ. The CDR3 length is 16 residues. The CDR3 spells CASSLGSGGLNTEAFF. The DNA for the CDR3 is TGTGCCAGCAGCTTAGGGAGCGGGGGCCTGAACACTGAAGCTTTCTTT.

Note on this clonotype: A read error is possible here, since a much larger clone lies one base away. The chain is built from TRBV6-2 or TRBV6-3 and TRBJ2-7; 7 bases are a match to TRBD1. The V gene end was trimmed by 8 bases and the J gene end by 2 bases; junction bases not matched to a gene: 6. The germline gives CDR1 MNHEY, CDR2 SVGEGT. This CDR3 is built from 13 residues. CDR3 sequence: CASRWDRTYEQYF. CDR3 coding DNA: TGTGCCAGCCGCTGGGACAGAACCTACGAGCAGTACTTC.

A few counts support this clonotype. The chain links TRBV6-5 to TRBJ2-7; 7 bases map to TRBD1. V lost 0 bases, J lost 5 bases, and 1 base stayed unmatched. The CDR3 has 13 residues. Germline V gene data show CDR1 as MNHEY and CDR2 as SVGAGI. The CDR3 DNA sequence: TGTGCCAGCAGTTACTCAAGGGGGCACGAGCAGTACTTC. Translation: CASSYSRGHEQYF.

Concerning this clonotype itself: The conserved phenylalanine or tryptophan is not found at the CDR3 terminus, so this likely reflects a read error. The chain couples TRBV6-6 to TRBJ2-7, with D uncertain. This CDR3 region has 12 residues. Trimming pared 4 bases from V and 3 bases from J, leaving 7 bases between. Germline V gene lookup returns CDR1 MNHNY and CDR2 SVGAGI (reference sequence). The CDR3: CASSSGYYEQYL. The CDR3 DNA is TGTGCCAGCAGTTCCGGATACTACGAGCAGTACCTC.

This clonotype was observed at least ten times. The CDR3 bases are TGCAGTGCCACCGGCCTACTAGCGGGGGAATACGAGCAGTACTTC. This codes for CSATGLLAGEYEQYF. V is TRBV20-1 and J is TRBJ2-7, with TRBD2 matching 11 bases. CDR3 length: 15 residues. V shed 6 bases, J shed 4 bases, and the junction held 11 bases outside the gene matches. In germline, CDR1 is DFQATT, CDR2 SNEGSKA (reference sequence).

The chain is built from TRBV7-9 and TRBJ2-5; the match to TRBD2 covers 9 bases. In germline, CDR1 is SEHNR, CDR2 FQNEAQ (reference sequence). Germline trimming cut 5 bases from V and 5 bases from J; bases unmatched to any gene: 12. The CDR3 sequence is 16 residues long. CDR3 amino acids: CASSLVAGGVSETQYF. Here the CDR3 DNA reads TGTGCCAGCAGCCTGGTGGCGGGGGGGGTTTCGGAGACCCAGTACTTC.